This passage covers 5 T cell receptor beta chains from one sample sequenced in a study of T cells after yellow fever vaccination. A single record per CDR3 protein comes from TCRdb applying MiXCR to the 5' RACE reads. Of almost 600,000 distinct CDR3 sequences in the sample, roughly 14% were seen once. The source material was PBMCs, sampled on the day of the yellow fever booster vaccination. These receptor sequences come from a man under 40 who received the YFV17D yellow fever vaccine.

The DNA for the CDR3 is TGCAGTGCTAGAGGAGGGGCTCTGGGCGAGCAGTACTTC. It is translated as CSARGGALGEQYF. V is TRBV20-1 and J is TRBJ2-7; D may be TRBD1 or TRBD2 (5 bases each). Germline CDR1 DFQATT, CDR2 SNEGSKA (reference sequence). Trimming stripped 1 base from V and 6 bases from J, with 13 bases between. The CDR3 runs to 13 residues.

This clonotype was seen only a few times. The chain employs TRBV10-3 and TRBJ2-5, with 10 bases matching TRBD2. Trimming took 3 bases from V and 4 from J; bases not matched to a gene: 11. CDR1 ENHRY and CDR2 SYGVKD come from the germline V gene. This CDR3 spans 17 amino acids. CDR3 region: CAISEMSGRAQGETQYF. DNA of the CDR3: TGTGCCATCAGTGAAATGAGCGGGAGGGCCCAGGGAGAGACCCAGTACTTC.

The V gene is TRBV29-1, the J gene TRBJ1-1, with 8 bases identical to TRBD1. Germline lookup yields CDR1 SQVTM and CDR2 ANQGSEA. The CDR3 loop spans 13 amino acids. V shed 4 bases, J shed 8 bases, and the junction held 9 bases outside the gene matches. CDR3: CSVVPGQGDEAFF. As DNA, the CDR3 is TGCAGCGTTGTTCCCGGACAGGGAGACGAAGCTTTCTTT.

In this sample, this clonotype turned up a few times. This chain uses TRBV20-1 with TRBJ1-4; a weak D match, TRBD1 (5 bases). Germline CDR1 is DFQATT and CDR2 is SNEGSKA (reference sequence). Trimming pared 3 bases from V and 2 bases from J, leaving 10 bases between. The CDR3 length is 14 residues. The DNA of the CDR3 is TGCAGTGCTAGTGAGGGGTGGACTAATGAAAAACTGTTTTTT. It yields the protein CSASEGWTNEKLFF.

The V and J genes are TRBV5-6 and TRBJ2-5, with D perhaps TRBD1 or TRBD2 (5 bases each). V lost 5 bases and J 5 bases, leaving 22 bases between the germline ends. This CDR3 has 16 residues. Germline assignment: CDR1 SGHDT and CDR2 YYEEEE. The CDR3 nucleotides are TGTGCCAGCAGTTCGGGGACCTGGGACCAAGTGGAGACCCAGTACTTC. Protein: CASSSGTWDQVETQYF.